This TCR beta chain derives from a study of blood T cell repertoires in COVID-19. Study overall: Specimens from acute and convalescent COVID-19 originated in the United States, Italy and Spain.

TCRdb's copy holds only in-frame clones and misses some; the assay was immunoSEQ multiplex PCR. This sample has approximately 250,000 clones, with approximately 86% found just once. CDR3 length equals 12 residues. Germline V gene data show CDR1 as MNHEY and CDR2 as SMNVEV (reference sequence). Trimming removed 4 bases at V and 1 base at J, with 3 bases between. Sequencing input: PBMCs or T cells enriched from blood (not recorded which). V and J are TRBV27 and TRBJ2-3, with D unclear. This receptor was taken from a young woman who had recovered from COVID-19. The CDR3: CASSSRTDTQYF. In nucleotides, the CDR3 is TGTGCCAGCAGTTCTCGCACAGATACGCAGTATTTT.